Below, one T cell receptor (beta chain) is given with its context. The data stem from a study of T cell changes during pregnancy in multiple sclerosis. Only in-frame clones appear in the TCRdb table, and some are missing; sequencing was by immunoSEQ multiplex PCR. The sample gives about 92,000 clones, about 92% of which show up once; around 2.5% is in the top ten. CDR3 length equals 13 residues. The V end was cut by 0 bases, the J end by 7 bases, with 7 bases between. CDR1 MNHEY and CDR2 SVGAGI come from the germline V gene. The sample consisted of peripheral blood, taken in the first trimester of pregnancy. This clonotype was sampled from a female donor with multiple sclerosis, enrolled in a pregnancy study. The chain has TRBV6-5 and TRBJ1-5, with D uncertain. The DNA for the CDR3 is TGTGCCAGCAGTTACTCGAGTGTGCAGCCCCAGCATTTT. It is translated as CASSYSSVQPQHF.